The clone carrying this T cell receptor (beta chain) was counted ten times or more. Its antigen is not identified. V lost 2 bases and J 2 bases, leaving 20 bases between the germline ends. Germline V gene sequence: CDR1 SGHDT, CDR2 YYEEEE. The length of the CDR3 is 17 residues. Patients aged 18 to 65 had newly diagnosed hyperthyroidism lasting under 2 months. This specimen comes from a study of T cells in Graves' hyperthyroidism and ophthalmopathy. General study findings and limits: Ophthalmopathy was model-predicted a median roughly 6.5 months pre-onset. Most clonotypes that expanded in the thyroid above 0.001 also showed up in blood.

RNA transcripts were the template for amplifying TCR beta CDR3 regions. HTBI primers were used for first-round RT-PCR of the TCR CDR3. TCRdb re-called the multiplex PCR reads through MiXCR, storing one row per CDR3 protein. The sample yields fewer than 650,000 distinct CDR3 sequences, roughly 15% seen once. The sequence derives from a woman in her forties with Graves' hyperthyroidism. Material for sequencing was blood. V usage is TRBV5-6 and J usage is TRBJ2-7; either TRBD1 or TRBD2 may supply D (6 bases each). DNA for the CDR3: TGTGCCAGCAGCTTCGGGGGTGGCAGGGGACATACCTACGAGCAGTACTTC. As protein: CASSFGGGRGHTYEQYF.